This paragraph covers one T cell receptor beta chain sequence. Its target is not known. There are 14 residues in the CDR3. V was cut by 5 bases and J by 7 bases, with 17 bases left in between. Germline V gene data show CDR1 as LNHDA and CDR2 as SQIVND (reference sequence). This specimen belongs to a study of siplizumab effects on memory and regulatory T cells. General study findings and limits: Mean Treg-derived proportions of mappable alloreactive CD4+ clones were around 72% for siplizumab and 25% to 30% for controls. Siplizumab, the agent tested, significantly reduced alloreactive sequences traceable to unstimulated CD4+ memory cells. Only a minor fraction of alloreactive clones mapped to unstimulated subsets. Apparently more diverse than memory cells, naive T cells also seemed major alloresponse contributors.

Clones were sequenced by immunoSEQ multiplex PCR, and TCRdb holds only the in-frame ones, with some missing. The table lists more than 95,000 clones, around 93% of them singletons. The rearrangement joins TRBV19 to TRBJ1-2; a weak D match, TRBD1 (6 bases). Input material: CD4+ T cells sorted from blood. This sequence was found in a human donor in good health. The DNA for the CDR3 is TGTGCCAGTAGTGGAGGGGGACCGCGCGGTGGCTACACCTTC. It translates to CASSGGGPRGGYTF.